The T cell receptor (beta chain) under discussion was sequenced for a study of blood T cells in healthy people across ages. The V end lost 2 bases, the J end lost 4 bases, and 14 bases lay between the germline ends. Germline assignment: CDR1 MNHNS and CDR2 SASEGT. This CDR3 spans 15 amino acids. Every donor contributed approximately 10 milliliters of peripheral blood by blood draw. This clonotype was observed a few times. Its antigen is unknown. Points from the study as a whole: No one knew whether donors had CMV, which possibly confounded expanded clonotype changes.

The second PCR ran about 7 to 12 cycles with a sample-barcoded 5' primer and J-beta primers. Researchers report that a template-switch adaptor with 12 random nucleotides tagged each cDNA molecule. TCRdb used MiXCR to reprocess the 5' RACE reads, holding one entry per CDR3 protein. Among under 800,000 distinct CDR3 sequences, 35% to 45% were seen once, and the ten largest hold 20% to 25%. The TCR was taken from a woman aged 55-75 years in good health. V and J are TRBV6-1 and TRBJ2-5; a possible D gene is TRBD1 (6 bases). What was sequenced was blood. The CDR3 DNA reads TGTGCCAGCAGTGAAACCCACAGGGTGGGAGAGACCCAGTACTTC. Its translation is CASSETHRVGETQYF.